A selection of T cell receptor beta chains follows, all from one sample in a study of T-cell reconstitution after alpha-beta-depleted transplantation in children. TCRdb re-derived calls from the PCR reads in MiXCR, one entry per CDR3 protein. The sample lists about 480,000 distinct CDR3 sequences, 9.5% to 15% seen once, with about 6% in the top ten. The source material was PBMCs from the stem cell graft donor, sampled from the stem cell graft. Source of these receptors: a human donor who donated a stem cell graft to a child with combined immunodeficiency. Both conserved end residues are part of each CDR3. The D gene is left open where the match is weak. Rows give clone size only sometimes, using once, few, many, or a class for an expanded clone.

>TRBV29-1|.|TRBJ2-7|once
CSVEGGMVQEQYF
TGCAGCGTTGAAGGGGGAATGGTCCAAGAGCAGTACTTC
>TRBV6-2/TRBV6-3|.|TRBJ1-1|.
CASQTEVGGNTEAFF
TGTGCCAGCCAAACGGAGGTCGGGGGGAACACTGAAGCTTTCTTT
>TRBV20-1|TRBD1|TRBJ2-2|few
CSAPGQENTGELFF
TGCAGTGCGCCTGGACAGGAGAACACCGGGGAGCTGTTTTTT
>TRBV29-1|.|TRBJ2-3|.
CSVSLPDTQYF
TGCAGCGTTTCCCTACCAGATACGCAGTATTTT
>TRBV3-1|TRBD1|TRBJ2-7|few
CASSQSGQGSYEQYF
TGTGCCAGCAGCCAATCGGGACAGGGGTCCTACGAGCAGTACTTC
>TRBV28|.|TRBJ2-4|many
CASSSRRETKNIQYF
TGTGCCAGCAGTTCCCGCAGGGAAACCAAAAACATTCAGTACTTC
>TRBV7-8|TRBD2|TRBJ2-1|few
CASSLVSGRANEQFF
TGTGCCAGCAGCCTCGTTAGCGGGAGGGCCAATGAGCAGTTCTTC
>TRBV5-1|TRBD1|TRBJ1-3|.
CASSLYRDRVPGNTIYF
TGCGCCAGCAGCTTGTACCGGGACAGGGTTCCAGGAAACACCATATATTTT
>TRBV9|TRBD2|TRBJ2-3|few
CASSVGVGGSAADTQYF
TGTGCCAGCAGCGTAGGGGTCGGCGGGAGTGCGGCAGATACGCAGTATTTT
>TRBV3-1|.|TRBJ2-1|few
CASTYVGGPYNEQFF
TGTGCCAGCACCTATGTCGGGGGACCCTACAATGAGCAGTTCTTC
>TRBV29-1|.|TRBJ2-5|many
CSVGRDWGETQYF
TGCAGCGTTGGGCGGGACTGGGGAGAGACCCAGTACTTC
>TRBV6-2/TRBV6-3|TRBD2|TRBJ2-2|.
CASSHTSARGTGELFF
TGTGCCAGCAGTCACACTAGCGCCCGGGGCACCGGGGAGCTGTTTTTT
>TRBV20-1|TRBD1|TRBJ2-3|many
CSAPGGLSTDTQYF
TGCAGTGCCCCAGGGGGTCTAAGCACAGATACGCAGTATTTT
>TRBV12-3/TRBV12-4|TRBD1|TRBJ2-5|.
CASSFSRDRGVQETQYF
TGTGCCAGCAGTTTTTCTCGTGACAGGGGGGTCCAAGAGACCCAGTACTTC
>TRBV5-1|.|TRBJ2-5|few
CASSLRVLETQYF
TGCGCCAGCAGCTTGAGAGTCTTGGAGACCCAGTACTTC
>TRBV12-3/TRBV12-4|.|TRBJ1-1|many
CASSYLAAKNTEAFF
TGTGCCAGCAGTTACTTAGCTGCTAAGAACACTGAAGCTTTCTTT
>TRBV20-1|.|TRBJ2-2|.
CSAFDGNTGELFF
TGCAGTGCCTTTGACGGCAACACCGGGGAGCTGTTTTTT
>TRBV6-1|TRBD2|TRBJ2-7|many
CASVEAGEGREQYF
TGTGCCAGCGTTGAGGCGGGAGAGGGGAGGGAGCAGTACTTC
>TRBV7-2|.|TRBJ2-5|.
CASSSTGDQETQYF
TGTGCCAGCAGCTCCACAGGAGACCAAGAGACCCAGTACTTC
>TRBV12-3/TRBV12-4|.|TRBJ1-2|.
CASSLDSPGYTF
TGTGCCAGCAGCCTAGACAGTCCTGGCTACACCTTC
>TRBV12-3/TRBV12-4|TRBD1|TRBJ1-2|many
CASSSGGGLGGYTF
TGTGCCAGCAGTTCAGGGGGCGGACTGGGCGGCTACACCTTC
>TRBV29-1|.|TRBJ1-1|many
CSGEQVLNTEAFF
TGCAGCGGTGAACAGGTTCTGAACACTGAAGCTTTCTTT
>TRBV11-2|TRBD2|TRBJ2-2|.
CASSDLSGGDTGELFF
TGTGCCAGCAGCGATCTTAGCGGGGGGGACACCGGGGAGCTGTTTTTT
>TRBV2|.|TRBJ2-3|many
CASRPGDFSTDTQYF
TGTGCCAGCAGACCGGGGGACTTTAGCACAGATACGCAGTATTTT
>TRBV13|.|TRBJ2-5|.
CASSSRGRREQETQYF
TGTGCCAGCAGCTCCCGAGGAAGGCGTGAACAAGAGACCCAGTACTTC
>TRBV10-3|.|TRBJ2-6|many
CAISESPGAAGANVLTF
TGTGCCATCAGTGAGTCCCCTGGGGCGGCTGGGGCCAACGTCCTGACTTTC
>TRBV29-1|.|TRBJ2-1|.
CSVGGWEQFF
TGCAGCGTTGGGGGTTGGGAGCAGTTCTTC
>TRBV7-2|.|TRBJ1-2|many
CASSLAGTAAANGYTF
TGTGCCAGCAGCTTAGCCGGCACCGCGGCGGCGAATGGCTACACCTTC
>TRBV10-3|TRBD2|TRBJ2-2|.
CAISESTSGPQKSAGELFF
TGTGCCATCAGTGAGTCGACTAGCGGACCCCAAAAATCGGCCGGGGAGCTGTTTTTT
>TRBV11-2|.|TRBJ1-2|few
CASSPLTGRNYGYTF
TGTGCCAGCAGCCCATTAACAGGGCGAAACTATGGCTACACCTTC
>TRBV5-1|.|TRBJ1-1|few
CASSWRGENTEAFF
TGCGCCAGCAGCTGGAGGGGGGAGAACACTGAAGCTTTCTTT
>TRBV12-3/TRBV12-4|.|TRBJ1-3|few
CASSTASPLTSGNTIYF
TGTGCCAGCAGCACGGCGTCCCCATTGACCTCTGGAAACACCATATATTTT
>TRBV6-2/TRBV6-3|.|TRBJ1-5|few
CASINPDGNQPQHF
TGTGCCAGCATCAACCCGGACGGTAATCAGCCCCAGCATTTT
>TRBV5-1|.|TRBJ1-6|.
CASSFSSGLDNSPLHF
TGCGCCAGCAGCTTCTCAAGTGGTCTGGATAATTCACCCCTCCACTTT
>TRBV11-3|TRBD2|TRBJ2-2|.
CASGRLAGLGELFF
TGTGCCAGCGGTCGACTAGCGGGACTCGGGGAGCTGTTTTTT
>TRBV5-1|TRBD2|TRBJ2-1|many
CASKVGGALVNEQFF
TGCGCCAGCAAGGTCGGGGGGGCCTTGGTCAATGAGCAGTTCTTC
>TRBV5-1|TRBD1|TRBJ2-7|few
CASSYPGQSSYEQYF
TGCGCCAGCAGCTATCCGGGACAGAGCTCCTACGAGCAGTACTTC
>TRBV24-1|TRBD1|TRBJ2-1|.
CATSDIDRAYNEQFF
TGTGCCACCAGTGATATAGACAGGGCCTACAATGAGCAGTTCTTC
>TRBV10-3|.|TRBJ2-3|few
CAISPRGAPTDTQYF
TGTGCCATCAGTCCCCGGGGGGCCCCCACAGATACGCAGTATTTT
>TRBV29-1|.|TRBJ2-3|few
CSARTDTQYF
TGCAGCGCTCGAACAGATACGCAGTATTTT
>TRBV21-1|.|TRBJ2-4|.
CASQDSKNIQYF
TGTGCCAGCCAGGACTCGAAAAACATTCAGTACTTC
>TRBV12-5|.|TRBJ2-3|few
CASGLGESSTDTQYF
TGTGCTAGTGGTTTGGGGGAGAGCAGCACAGATACGCAGTATTTT
>TRBV7-2|.|TRBJ2-1|.
CASSGTGLHNEQFF
TGTGCCAGCAGCGGAACAGGGCTACACAATGAGCAGTTCTTC
>TRBV7-2|TRBD2|TRBJ2-3|few
CASSPSPPTSGVDTQYF
TGTGCCAGCAGCCCCTCCCCCCCGACTAGCGGGGTAGATACGCAGTATTTT
>TRBV20-1|.|TRBJ1-1|.
CSKDRNTEAFF
TGCAGTAAGGACAGGAACACTGAAGCTTTCTTT